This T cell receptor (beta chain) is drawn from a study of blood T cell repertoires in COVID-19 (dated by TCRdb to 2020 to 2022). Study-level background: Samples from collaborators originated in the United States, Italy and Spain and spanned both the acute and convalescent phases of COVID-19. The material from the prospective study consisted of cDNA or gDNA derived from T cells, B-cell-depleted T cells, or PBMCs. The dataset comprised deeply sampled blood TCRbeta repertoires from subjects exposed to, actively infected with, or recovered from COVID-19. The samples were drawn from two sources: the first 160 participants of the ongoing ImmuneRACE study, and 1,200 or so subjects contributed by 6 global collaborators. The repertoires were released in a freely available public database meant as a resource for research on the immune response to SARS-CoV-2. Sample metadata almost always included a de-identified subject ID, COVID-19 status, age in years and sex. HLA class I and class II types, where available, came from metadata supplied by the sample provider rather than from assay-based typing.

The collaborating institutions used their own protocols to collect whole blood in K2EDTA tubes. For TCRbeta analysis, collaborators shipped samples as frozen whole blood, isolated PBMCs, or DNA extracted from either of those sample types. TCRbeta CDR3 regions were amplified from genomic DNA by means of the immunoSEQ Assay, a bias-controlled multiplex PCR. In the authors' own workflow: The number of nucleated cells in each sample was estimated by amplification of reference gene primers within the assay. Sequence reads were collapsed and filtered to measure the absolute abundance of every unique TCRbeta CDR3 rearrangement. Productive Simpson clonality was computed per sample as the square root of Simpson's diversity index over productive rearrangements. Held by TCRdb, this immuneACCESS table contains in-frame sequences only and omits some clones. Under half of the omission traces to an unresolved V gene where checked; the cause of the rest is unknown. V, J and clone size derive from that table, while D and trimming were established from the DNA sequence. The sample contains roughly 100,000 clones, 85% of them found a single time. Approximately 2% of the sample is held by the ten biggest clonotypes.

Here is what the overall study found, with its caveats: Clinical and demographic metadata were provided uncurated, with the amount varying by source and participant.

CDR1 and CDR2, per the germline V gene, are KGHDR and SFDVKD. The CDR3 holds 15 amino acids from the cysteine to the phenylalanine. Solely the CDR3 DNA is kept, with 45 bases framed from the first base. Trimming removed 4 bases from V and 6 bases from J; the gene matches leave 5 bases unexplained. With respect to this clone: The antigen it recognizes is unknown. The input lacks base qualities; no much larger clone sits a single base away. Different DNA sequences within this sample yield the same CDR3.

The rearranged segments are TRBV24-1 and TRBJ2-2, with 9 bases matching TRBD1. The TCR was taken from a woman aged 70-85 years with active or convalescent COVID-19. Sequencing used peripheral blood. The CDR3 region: CATSERTGVAGELFF. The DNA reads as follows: TGTGCCACCAGTGAACGGACAGGGGTGGCCGGGGAGCTGTTTTTT.